This T cell receptor (beta chain) was identified in a study of blood T cell repertoires in COVID-19. V trimming: 2 bases; J trimming: 8 bases; junction bases outside the gene matches: 8. This CDR3 contains 16 residues. The germline V gene has CDR1 LNHDA and CDR2 SQIVND (reference sequence). Under the authors' procedure: By means of reference gene primer amplification, nucleated cell counts were estimated. Produced via immunoSEQ multiplex PCR; TCRdb's table is partial and in-frame only. V and J calls and clone size are as listed in that table; D and trimming were resolved from the DNA. Of around 250,000 clones in the sample, 86% are singletons; the top ten hold about 16%.

The receptor was derived from a man aged 18 to 29 who had recovered from COVID-19. The rearrangement links TRBV19 to TRBJ1-4; 10 nucleotides agree with TRBD1. Sequencing was done on a sample of PBMCs or T cells enriched from blood (not recorded which). The CDR3 DNA follows: TGTGCCAGTAGTATAACCGGGACAGGGGATGGGGAAAAACTGTTTTTT. It codes for CASSITGTGDGEKLFF.